These 32 T cell receptor beta chains were sequenced from one sample in a study of blood T cell repertoires in COVID-19. Sequenced by immunoSEQ multiplex PCR; TCRdb stores in-frame clones only, minus some. This sample has 140,000 to 150,000 clones, with 80% to 90% found just once. The specimen was peripheral blood. Receptors were obtained from a woman aged 60 to 75 with active COVID-19.

For this clone: One junction end does not reproduce the germline sequence, and a read error may be involved. The chain joins TRBV7-7 to TRBJ2-5; a possible D gene is TRBD1 (7 bases). CDR3 size: 14 residues. Looked up from germline, CDR1 is SSHAT and CDR2 is FNYEAQ (reference sequence). CDR3 nucleotides: TGTGCTAGCAGCGATCGTCCAGGGGGGGAGACCCAGTACTTC. Translated: CASSDRPGGETQYF.

The V and J genes are TRBV2 and TRBJ1-6; D possibly corresponds to TRBD1 (6 bases). This CDR3 has 13 residues. Trimming removed 9 bases at V and 4 bases at J, with 10 bases between. Germline CDR1 reads SNHLY; CDR2 reads FYNNEI. CDR3 in DNA: TGTGCCAGTATACAGGGATATAATTCACCCCTCCACTTT. This sequence encodes CASIQGYNSPLHF.

This rearrangement joins TRBV28 to TRBJ1-4, with a possible D match to TRBD1 (5 bases). V gave up 7 bases and J gave up 9 bases, with 15 bases separating them. CDR1 is MDHEN, CDR2 SYDVKM, per germline. The CDR3 is made up of 13 amino acids. CDR3 nucleotides: TGTGCCAGCAAAGCAGGGTCGCTCCAAAAACTGTTTTTT. Translated, it gives CASKAGSLQKLFF.

V usage is TRBV19 and J usage is TRBJ1-6, with D perhaps matching TRBD1 (6 bases). This CDR3 comprises 15 residues. With 7 bases removed from V and 9 bases from J, the gap between germline ends came to 19 bases. Germline V gives CDR1 LNHDA, CDR2 SQIVND (reference sequence). This CDR3 is CASTEQGQAGSPLHF. The DNA for the CDR3 is TGTGCCAGTACCGAACAGGGCCAAGCTGGTTCACCCCTCCACTTT. Looking up the rest from reference TRBV19 and TRBJ1-6 gives the full variable domain: DGGITQSPKYLFRKEGQNVTLSCEQNLNHDAMYWYRQDPGQGLRLIYYSQIVNDFQKGDIAEGYSVSREKKESFPLTVTSAQKNPTAFYLCASTEQGQAGSPLHFGNGTRLTVT.

The chain uses TRBV7-3 and TRBJ2-4; D uncertain. The germline CDR1 and CDR2 sequences are SGHTA and FQGTGA. The CDR3 extends over 14 amino acids. Trimming pared 3 bases from V and 5 bases from J, leaving 11 bases between. CDR3 protein: CASSFGGTQNIQYF. Written as DNA, the CDR3 is TGTGCCAGCAGCTTCGGCGGAACCCAAAACATTCAGTACTTC. The full variable domain, completed using reference TRBV7-3 and TRBJ2-4, is GAGVSQTPSNKVTEKGKYVELRCDPISGHTALYWYRQSLGQGPEFLIYFQGTGAADDSGLPNDRFFAVRPEGSVSTLKIQRTERGDSAVYLCASSFGGTQNIQYFGAGTRLSVL.

The chain carries TRBV7-2 and TRBJ2-2; 10 bases fit TRBD1. V was clipped by 5 bases and J by 2 bases; unmatched bases: 5. There are 16 residues in the CDR3. Germline V gene sequence: CDR1 SGHTA, CDR2 FQGNSA. The CDR3 region is CASSPRQGANTGELFF. DNA of the CDR3: TGTGCCAGCAGCCCCAGACAGGGGGCTAACACCGGGGAGCTGTTTTTT.

V is TRBV5-1 and J is TRBJ2-6; tentatively, D is TRBD1 (6 bases). CDR1 is SGHRS and CDR2 is YFSETQ in the germline V gene. Trimming removed 7 bases at V and 3 bases at J, with 14 bases between. This CDR3 region has 15 residues. CDR3 sequence (DNA): TGCGCCAGCTTTACTCCACAGGGTGGGGCCAACGTCCTGACTTTC. Its protein product is CASFTPQGGANVLTF.

V gene TRBV27 combines with J gene TRBJ2-7; no definite D call. Germline-derived CDR1 and CDR2 are MNHEY and SMNVEV (reference sequence). The V end was cut by 2 bases, the J end by 3 bases, with 8 bases between. The CDR3 has 13 residues. The CDR3 reads CASSLQENYEQYF. The CDR3 DNA reads TGTGCCAGCAGTTTACAGGAAAACTACGAGCAGTACTTC.

This clone has a single count. The chain has TRBV10-3 and TRBJ2-2, with unresolved D. CDR1 is ENHRY, CDR2 SYGVKD, per germline. Deletions cut 6 bases from V and 0 bases from J, with 14 bases between. This CDR3 has 16 residues. CDR3 bases: TGTGCCATCAGCCGAGATGGCGGAGCGAACACCGGGGAGCTGTTTTTT. Protein sequence: CAISRDGGANTGELFF.

The V gene is TRBV27, the J gene TRBJ2-7; D uncertain. CDR1 MNHEY and CDR2 SMNVEV come from the germline V gene (reference sequence). Trimming shortened V by 4 bases and J by 2 bases, and 3 bases separated the two germline ends. The CDR3 spans 11 residues. The CDR3 loop is CASSSTYEQYF. The CDR3 DNA is TGTGCCAGCAGTTCCACCTACGAGCAGTACTTC.

This sequence joins TRBV28 and TRBJ2-4; 8 bases are shared with TRBD2. V dropped 4 bases and J dropped 8; count of bases not matched to a gene: 7. CDR1 and CDR2 from the germline V gene are MDHEN and SYDVKM. The CDR3 is made up of 14 amino acids. CDR3 sequence (DNA): TGTGCCAGCAGTTCCGGGGGGGGTTCGGACATTCAGTACTTC. This gives the protein CASSSGGGSDIQYF.

CDR3 loop: CATSPDRISGRTEAFF. The CDR3 DNA follows: TGTGCCACCAGCCCAGACAGGATAAGTGGTCGGACTGAAGCTTTCTTT. This rearrangement joins TRBV15 to TRBJ1-1; tentative D call: TRBD1 (6 bases). The CDR3 has 16 amino acids. Germline CDR1 reads LNHNV; CDR2 reads YYDKDF (reference sequence). V lost 5 bases to trimming and J lost 5 bases, with 21 bases between them. Looking up the rest from reference TRBV15 and TRBJ1-1 gives the full variable domain: DAMVIQNPRYQVTQFGKPVTLSCSQTLNHNVMYWYQQKSSQAPKLLFHYYDKDFNNEADTPDNFQSRRPNTSFCFLDIRSPGLGDTAMYLCATSPDRISGRTEAFFGQGTRLTVV.

This chain links TRBV11-2 with TRBJ2-7; TRBD1 agrees at 11 bases. V gave up 4 bases and J gave up 0 bases; unmatched junction bases: 2. Germline CDR1 SGHAT, CDR2 FQNNGV. The CDR3 is 15 residues long. The CDR3 DNA reads as TGTGCCAGCAGCTCGGACAGGGGGCTCTCCTACGAGCAGTACTTC. This sequence encodes CASSSDRGLSYEQYF.

This clone has a single count. This chain joins TRBV5-8 and TRBJ1-2, with a possible D match to TRBD1 (6 bases). Germline V lookup: CDR1 SGHTS, CDR2 YDEGEE. Trimming cost V 2 bases and J 0 bases, with 14 bases left between them. CDR3 length equals 16 residues. Here the CDR3 DNA reads TGTGCCAGCAGCTTCGAAATGGGGGCGTCTAACTATGGCTACACCTTC. It encodes CASSFEMGASNYGYTF.

The V call is TRBV7-3, the J call TRBJ2-3; the match to TRBD2 covers 12 bases. Germline lookup yields CDR1 SGHTA and CDR2 FQGTGA. The CDR3 is 14 amino acids. The V segment lost 5 bases and the J segment 5 bases; nucleotides outside the gene matches: 2. The CDR3 protein is CASSVGLAGDTQYF. The CDR3 nucleotides are TGTGCCAGCAGCGTGGGACTAGCGGGAGATACGCAGTATTTT.

The chain employs TRBV6-5 and TRBJ2-5; TRBD2 might be the D (6 bases). Trimming cost V 4 bases and J 5 bases, with 11 bases left between them. This CDR3 contains 13 residues. Germline CDR1 reads MNHEY; CDR2 reads SVGAGI. The CDR3 region is CASSFDGGETQYF. CDR3 bases: TGTGCCAGCAGTTTCGATGGAGGGGAGACCCAGTACTTC.

V is TRBV28 and J is TRBJ2-2, with 9 bases aligning to TRBD1. Trimming took 2 bases from V and 7 from J; bases not matched to a gene: 5. CDR1 and CDR2 from the germline V gene are MDHEN and SYDVKM. CDR3 length equals 15 residues. The CDR3 DNA is TGTGCCAGCAGTTTAAGGGGACAGGGTTTCGGGGAGCTGTTTTTT. Protein: CASSLRGQGFGELFF. The variable domain in full, with the rest retrieved from reference TRBV28 and TRBJ2-2, is DVKVTQSSRYLVKRTGEKVFLECVQDMDHENMFWYRQDPGLGLRLIYFSYDVKMKEKGDIPEGYSVSREKKERFSLILESASTNQTSMYLCASSLRGQGFGELFFGEGSRLTVL.

The V call is TRBV24-1, the J call TRBJ2-7; TRBD1 matches 8 bases. V dropped 0 bases and J dropped 3; count of bases not matched to a gene: 12. Germline V lookup: CDR1 KGHDR, CDR2 SFDVKD. This CDR3 contains 18 residues. The CDR3 reads CATSDLPLGQGRDYEQYF. CDR3 nucleotides: TGTGCCACCAGTGATTTGCCCCTTGGACAGGGCAGGGACTACGAGCAGTACTTC.

The rearrangement uses TRBV9 and TRBJ2-2, with a possible D match to TRBD2 (6 bases). Germline V gene sequence: CDR1 SGDLS, CDR2 YYNGEE. This CDR3 contains 15 residues. V lost 7 bases to trimming and J lost 6 bases, with 19 bases between them. The CDR3, as DNA: TGTGCCAGCTCACCCCGCGGGGCCACCTCCGGGGAGCTGTTTTTT. It yields the protein CASSPRGATSGELFF.

This chain joins TRBV5-4 and TRBJ2-7, with D possibly TRBD2 on 6 matching bases. Per germline, CDR1 SGHNT and CDR2 YYREEE (reference sequence). Trimming stripped 0 bases from V and 3 bases from J, with 19 bases between. This CDR3 is built from 17 residues. CDR3 protein: CASSLEGGGLKSYEQYF. DNA of the CDR3: TGTGCCAGCAGCTTGGAGGGAGGCGGGCTAAAGAGCTACGAGCAGTACTTC.

The chain carries TRBV7-9 and TRBJ2-1, with D possibly TRBD2 on 6 matching bases. Trimming pared 1 base from V and 3 bases from J, leaving 13 bases between. Germline CDR1 reads SEHNR; CDR2 reads FQNEAQ (reference sequence). The length of the CDR3 is 16 residues. This CDR3 reads CASSLVFGTYYNEQFF. The CDR3 region has the DNA TGTGCCAGCAGCTTAGTTTTCGGGACTTACTACAATGAGCAGTTCTTC.

V usage is TRBV2 and J usage is TRBJ2-5; possible D gene TRBD1, 5 bases. V was clipped by 3 bases and J by 4 bases, with 6 bases between them. The CDR3 loop spans 12 amino acids. Germline V lookup: CDR1 SNHLY, CDR2 FYNNEI. CDR3 sequence reads: CASSEQGETQYF. The CDR3 nucleotides read TGTGCCAGCAGTGAGCAGGGAGAGACCCAGTACTTC.

CDR3 DNA: TGTGCCAGCAGTTTATATCTAGCGGGCCCAGATACGCAGTATTTT. Protein sequence: CASSLYLAGPDTQYF. J is TRBJ2-3 and V is TRBV28; 8 nucleotides line up with TRBD2. Germline assignment: CDR1 MDHEN and CDR2 SYDVKM. The V and J ends lost 1 base and 4 bases, in that order; junction bases with no gene match: 4. This CDR3 is 15 amino acids long.

This rearrangement joins TRBV9 to TRBJ1-6, with unresolved D. Germline CDR1 SGDLS, CDR2 YYNGEE. Trimming removed 0 bases at V and 5 bases at J, with 6 bases between. The CDR3 totals 14 residues. The CDR3 nucleotides are TGTGCCAGCAGCGTAGGCCAGAATAATTCACCCCTCCACTTT. Residues: CASSVGQNNSPLHF.

The chain links TRBV19 to TRBJ2-7; 9 nucleotides match TRBD1. CDR3 length: 15 amino acids. With V trimmed by 2 bases and J by 4 bases, 6 bases remained unmatched. Looked up from germline, CDR1 is LNHDA and CDR2 is SQIVND (reference sequence). The CDR3 is CASSIPGQGKYEQYF. CDR3 nucleotide sequence: TGTGCCAGTAGTATACCGGGACAGGGCAAGTACGAGCAGTACTTC. The full variable domain, its missing parts supplied by reference TRBV19 and TRBJ2-7, is DGGITQSPKYLFRKEGQNVTLSCEQNLNHDAMYWYRQDPGQGLRLIYYSQIVNDFQKGDIAEGYSVSREKKESFPLTVTSAQKNPTAFYLCASSIPGQGKYEQYFGPGTRLTVT.

This clone turned up a few times. V usage is TRBV28 and J usage is TRBJ2-1, with a weak D call TRBD2 (6 bases). This CDR3 comprises 15 residues. V was clipped by 6 bases and J by 0 bases, with 12 bases between them. Germline CDR1 reads MDHEN; CDR2 reads SYDVKM. The CDR3 is CASSRSGSSYNEQFF. CDR3 nucleotide sequence: TGTGCCAGCAGCCGTAGCGGAAGCTCCTACAATGAGCAGTTCTTC.

The chain employs TRBV5-4 and TRBJ2-1, with 9 bases matching TRBD2. The CDR3 length is 20 residues. With 3 bases clipped from V and 0 bases from J, the junction kept 16 bases outside the gene matches. CDR1 and CDR2 (germline): SGHNT, YYREEE (reference sequence). CDR3: CASSSPERLAAKSSYNEQFF. The CDR3 DNA reads TGTGCCAGCAGCTCGCCGGAAAGACTAGCGGCCAAGAGCTCCTACAATGAGCAGTTCTTC.

The V gene is TRBV5-1, the J gene TRBJ1-1; D is perhaps TRBD1 (6 bases). The CDR3 has 14 residues. Trimming took off 5 bases at V and 4 bases at J, with 15 bases between the two ends. Germline CDR1 reads SGHRS; CDR2 reads YFSETQ. CDR3 coding DNA: TGCGCCAGCAGGGTTGGCACAGGGAGCACTGAAGCTTTCTTT. It is translated as CASRVGTGSTEAFF.

CDR3 bases: TGTGCCAGCCAGGAGACAGGGCCACACACCGGGGAGCTGTTTTTT. Amino acids: CASQETGPHTGELFF. The gene calls are TRBV2 and TRBJ2-2; TRBD1 agrees at 7 bases. Per the germline V gene, CDR1 is SNHLY and CDR2 is FYNNEI. J lost 3 bases, V lost 8 bases, and 9 bases had no gene match. The CDR3 runs to 15 residues. Based on the CDR3 plus reference TRBV2 and TRBJ2-2, the full variable domain is EPEVTQTPSHQVTQMGQEVILRCVPISNHLYFYWYRQILGQKVEFLVSFYNNEISEKSEIFDDQFSVERPDGSNFTLKIRSTKLEDSAMYFCASQETGPHTGELFFGEGSRLTVL.

The rearrangement joins TRBV7-8 to TRBJ2-7; the match to TRBD1 covers 10 bases. Germline V gene lookup returns CDR1 SGHVS and CDR2 FQNEAQ. The CDR3 runs to 15 residues. V shed 5 bases, J shed 0 bases, and the junction held 4 bases outside the gene matches. The CDR3 is CASSARTGGSYEQYF. The CDR3 nucleotides are TGTGCCAGCAGCGCGAGGACAGGGGGCTCCTACGAGCAGTACTTC.

The rearrangement links TRBV7-8 to TRBJ2-7; TRBD2 agrees at 7 bases. CDR1 SGHVS and CDR2 FQNEAQ come from the germline V gene. The CDR3 runs to 14 residues. Trimming cost V 5 bases and J 6 bases; bases outside gene matches: 10. CDR3 nucleotides: TGTGCCAGCAGCATTGCCTCGGGGGGAGGCGAGCAGTACTTC. Translated: CASSIASGGGEQYF.

The chain carries TRBV27 and TRBJ2-1; 7 bases are a match to TRBD2. J gave up 3 bases and V 5 bases, and 10 bases lay outside the gene matches. This CDR3 spans 16 amino acids. In germline, CDR1 is MNHEY, CDR2 SMNVEV (reference sequence). Written as DNA, the CDR3 is TGTGCCAGCAGTCCACACGGGACTACTCTCTACAATGAGCAGTTCTTC. Translation: CASSPHGTTLYNEQFF.